The source of this T cell receptor beta chain is a study of blood T cell repertoires in COVID-19. Study as a whole: The study drew acute and convalescent COVID-19 samples from the United States, Italy and Spain. PBMCs, B-cell-depleted T cells, or T cells were the source of the cDNA or gDNA that made up the material.

Under the authors' procedure: Amplification of reference gene primers was used by the study to estimate nucleated cell counts. This table comes from immunoSEQ multiplex PCR, and its TCRdb copy is limited to in-frame clones, with some not included. The V and J calls and clone size were taken over from that table, and D and trimming were inferred from the DNA. The table has some 100,000 clones, 80% to 95% seen once. The sequenced sample was peripheral blood. The clonotype originates from a middle-aged man with active COVID-19.

The CDR3 loop is CASSIGQVHSPLHF. The CDR3 region has the DNA TGTGCCAGCAGCATCGGACAGGTGCATTCACCCCTCCACTTT. The chain recombines TRBV27 with TRBJ1-6; TRBD1 agrees at 7 bases. Per the germline V gene, CDR1 is MNHEY and CDR2 is SMNVEV (reference sequence). With V trimmed by 6 bases and J by 8 bases, 7 bases remained unmatched. The CDR3 contains 14 residues.